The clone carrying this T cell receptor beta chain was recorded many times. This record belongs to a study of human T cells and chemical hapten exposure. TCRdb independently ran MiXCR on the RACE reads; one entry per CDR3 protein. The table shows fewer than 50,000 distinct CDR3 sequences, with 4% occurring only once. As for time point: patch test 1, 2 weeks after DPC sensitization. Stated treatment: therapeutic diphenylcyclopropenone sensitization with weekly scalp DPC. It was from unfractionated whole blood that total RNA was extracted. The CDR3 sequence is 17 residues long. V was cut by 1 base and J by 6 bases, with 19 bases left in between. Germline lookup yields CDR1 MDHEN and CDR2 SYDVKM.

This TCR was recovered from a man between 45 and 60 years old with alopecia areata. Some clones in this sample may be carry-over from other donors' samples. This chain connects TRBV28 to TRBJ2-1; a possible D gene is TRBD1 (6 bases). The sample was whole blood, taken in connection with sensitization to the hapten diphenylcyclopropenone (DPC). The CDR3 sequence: CASSLLLMWGPRNEQFF. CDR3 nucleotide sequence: TGTGCCAGCAGTTTATTGCTAATGTGGGGGCCGCGCAATGAGCAGTTCTTC.